The 26 T cell receptor beta chains below all came from one sample that was sequenced in a study of multiple sclerosis patients with progressive multifocal leukoencephalopathy (dated by TCRdb to about 2019). Library preparation used the immunoSEQ multiplex PCR assay. TCRdb holds this immuneACCESS table with in-frame rearrangements only. Some clones are missing; in checked studies, unresolved V genes explain under half, and the rest has no known cause. The sample table records fewer than 35,000 clones; about 92% of these occur just once. 1.9% of the sample is held by the ten biggest clonotypes. What this sample's time point label stands for: before natalizumab initiation. The source material was PBMCs. The origin of the receptors is a man younger than 45 with multiple sclerosis.

This clone has only one observation. The chain links TRBV23-1 to TRBJ2-7, with TRBD1 identical over 7 bases. TRBV23-1 is an ORF, with its function uncertain. Trimming cost V 7 bases and J 12 bases; bases outside gene matches: 15. There are 13 residues in the CDR3. CDR3 sequence reads: CASKPTGAHPGYV. CDR3 bases: TGCGCCAGCAAACCTACAGGGGCCCACCCGGGGTACGTC.

This chain uses TRBV30 with TRBJ2-1; 7 nucleotides agree with TRBD2. The CDR3 is made up of 18 amino acids. V lost 0 bases and J lost 8; bases outside the gene matches: 19. Germline CDR1 and CDR2: GTSNPN and SVGIG (reference sequence). The CDR3 loop is CAWSVTVRGGSIPHEQFF. The CDR3 DNA follows: TGTGCCTGGAGTGTCACCGTTAGAGGCGGGAGCATCCCCCATGAGCAGTTCTTC.

The rearrangement joins TRBV25-1 to TRBJ2-5; possibly TRBD2 for D (6 bases). Trimming stripped 7 bases from V and 7 bases from J, with 22 bases between. CDR1 and CDR2 from the germline V gene are MGHDK and SYGVNS. CDR3 length equals 15 residues. CDR3 sequence reads: CASTPSASTPGTQYF. Here the CDR3 DNA reads TGTGCCAGCACCCCTAGCGCTAGCACCCCAGGGACCCAGTACTTC. The full variable domain, its missing parts supplied by reference TRBV25-1 and TRBJ2-5, is EADIYQTPRYLVIGTGKKITLECSQTMGHDKMYWYQQDPGMELHLIHYSYGVNSTEKGDLSSESTVSRIRTEHFPLTLESARPSHTSQYLCASTPSASTPGTQYFGPGTRLLVL.

The rearrangement joins TRBV7-3 to TRBJ1-1; 8 nucleotides agree with TRBD1. Germline V gene data show CDR1 as SGHTA and CDR2 as FQGTGA. CDR3 length equals 12 residues. V was clipped by 6 bases and J by 11 bases; unmatched bases: 8. CDR3 amino acids: CASSAGGSEAFF. The CDR3 DNA reads TGTGCCAGCAGTGCAGGGGGCTCCGAGGCTTTCTTT.

The chain joins TRBV6-5 to TRBJ2-7; D is unresolved. Germline V CDR1 and CDR2: MNHEY, SVGAGI. The CDR3 sequence is 15 residues long. V lost 0 bases to trimming and J lost 0 bases, with 9 bases between them. The CDR3 DNA reads as TGTGCCAGCAGTTACTCAGGTCCCAGCTCCTACGAGCAGTACTTC. Encoded protein: CASSYSGPSSYEQYF.

The V gene is TRBV4-1, the J gene TRBJ2-1, with D perhaps matching TRBD1 (6 bases). CDR1 and CDR2 from the germline V gene are MGHRA and YSYEKL. The CDR3 runs to 14 residues. Trimming took off 2 bases at V and 6 bases at J, with 11 bases between the two ends. Here the CDR3 reads CASSQLTGINEQFF. CDR3 DNA: TGCGCCAGCAGCCAACTAACAGGGATCAATGAGCAGTTCTTC.

The J gene is TRBJ2-7, the V gene TRBV7-3, with D possibly being TRBD2 (6 bases). V was shortened by 5 bases and J by 4 bases, with 12 bases between the two germline ends. This CDR3 is built from 13 residues. Germline values: CDR1 SGHTA, CDR2 FQGTGA. Written as DNA, the CDR3 is TGTGCCAGCAGCCCGAATCGGGGGTACGAGCAGTACTTC. Amino acid sequence: CASSPNRGYEQYF.

The chain uses TRBV7-4 and TRBJ2-3, with 7 bases that match TRBD2. The CDR3 is made up of 14 amino acids. In germline, CDR1 is SGHVT, CDR2 SQSDAQ. V shed 3 bases and J 3 bases; nucleotides not matched to a gene: 3. This CDR3 reads CASSFRDYTDTQYF. The DNA for the CDR3 is TGTGCCAGCAGCTTTCGGGACTATACAGATACGCAGTATTTT.

V is TRBV9 and J is TRBJ2-2; the match to TRBD1 covers 8 bases. The CDR3 totals 18 residues. Trimming cost V 0 bases and J 4 bases; bases outside gene matches: 11. Per germline, CDR1 SGDLS and CDR2 YYNGEE. The CDR3 coding sequence is TGTGCCAGCAGCGTAGGGCAGGACAGGGTTGGAGTCACCGGGGAGCTGTTTTTT. Protein sequence: CASSVGQDRVGVTGELFF.

The V call is TRBV6-4, the J call TRBJ2-7; the D is unclear. The V gene's germline CDR1 is MRHNA and CDR2 SNTAGT. This CDR3 has 11 amino acids. V was pared by 2 bases and J by 5 bases, with 4 bases between. The CDR3 loop is CASSDRDEQYF. Here the CDR3 DNA reads TGTGCCAGCAGTGACAGGGACGAGCAGTACTTC.

The chain employs TRBV2 and TRBJ2-7; TRBD2 matches 8 bases. Germline lookup yields CDR1 SNHLY and CDR2 FYNNEI. This CDR3 spans 14 amino acids. With 6 bases clipped from V and 3 bases from J, the junction kept 7 bases outside the gene matches. DNA of the CDR3: TGTGCCAGCAGAGCTACTAGCGGACTCTACGAGCAGTACTTC. Encoded protein: CASRATSGLYEQYF.

This clone was found once. The chain joins TRBV6-5 to TRBJ2-1; D is perhaps TRBD2 (6 bases). V lost 0 bases, J lost 5 bases, and 14 bases lay in between. Per germline, CDR1 MNHEY and CDR2 SVGAGI. This CDR3 region has 16 residues. DNA of the CDR3: TGTGCCAGCAGTTACTCGTTTGGAGGGCCCAACAATGAGCAGTTCTTC. It is translated as CASSYSFGGPNNEQFF.

V and J are TRBV29-1 and TRBJ2-2; either TRBD1 or TRBD2 may fit D (5 bases each). Germline CDR1 and CDR2: SQVTM and ANQGSEA. Trimming took off 6 bases at V and 0 bases at J, with 11 bases between the two ends. CDR3 size: 14 residues. The CDR3 DNA follows: TGCAGCGTACCAGTGGGGGCGAACACCGGGGAGCTGTTTTTT. Amino acids: CSVPVGANTGELFF.

A single count supports this clone. The chain employs TRBV9 and TRBJ1-2; 9 bases agree with TRBD1. There are 15 residues in the CDR3. J gave up 3 bases and V 0 bases, and 3 bases lay outside the gene matches. Germline V lookup: CDR1 SGDLS, CDR2 YYNGEE. The CDR3 DNA follows: TGTGCCAGCAGCGTAGGGGACAGGGAGGACTATGGCTACACCTTC. As protein: CASSVGDREDYGYTF.

The genes are TRBV4-1 and TRBJ2-5, with no clear D. The CDR3 runs to 13 residues. Germline V gene lookup returns CDR1 MGHRA and CDR2 YSYEKL. Trimming took 1 base from V and 5 from J, leaving 8 bases between them. The CDR3 region has the DNA TGCGCCAGCAGCCAAGGAATCTTGGAGACCCAGTACTTC. It yields the protein CASSQGILETQYF.

This chain links TRBV27 with TRBJ2-5; TRBD2 might be the D (5 bases). Germline values: CDR1 MNHEY, CDR2 SMNVEV (reference sequence). V lost 5 bases to trimming and J lost 4 bases, with 14 bases between them. This CDR3 is 14 amino acids long. The CDR3 DNA sequence: TGTGCCAGCAGTCGCCCAGGACTCACAGAGACCCAGTACTTC. Protein sequence: CASSRPGLTETQYF.

J is TRBJ2-5 and V is TRBV23-1; a possible D gene is TRBD1 (7 bases). TRBV23-1 is sorted into the ORF group, with uncertain function. This CDR3 spans 13 amino acids. Trimming removed 6 bases at V and 5 bases at J, with 13 bases between. The CDR3 protein is CASREGASETQYF. CDR3 sequence (DNA): TGCGCCAGCAGGGAGGGGGCATCGGAGACCCAGTACTTC.

The DNA of the CDR3 is TGTGCCAGCAGCATGGACCCGGGACTAGCGTACTACGAGCAGTACTTC. This sequence encodes CASSMDPGLAYYEQYF. The chain couples TRBV5-5 to TRBJ2-7; 10 nucleotides agree with TRBD2. V dropped 4 bases and J dropped 3; count of bases not matched to a gene: 10. Per the germline V gene, CDR1 is SGHKS and CDR2 is YYEKEE (reference sequence). The CDR3 is 16 amino acids.

V is TRBV12-5 and J is TRBJ2-3; D is uncertain. Germline CDR1 LGHNT, CDR2 FRNRAP. This CDR3 region has 16 residues. V was shortened by 0 bases and J by 2 bases, with 12 bases between the two germline ends. CDR3 DNA: TGTGCTAGTGGTTTGGTACTTTCGACCCACACAGATACGCAGTATTTT. This encodes CASGLVLSTHTDTQYF.

V usage is TRBV10-2 and J usage is TRBJ2-1, with TRBD2 as a possible D gene (6 bases). The CDR3 consists of 15 residues. Trimming removed 6 bases from V and 3 bases from J, with 15 bases in between. The germline CDR1 and CDR2 sequences are WSHSY and SAAADI. CDR3 in DNA: TGCGCCAGCAGGAACTCGGGGACTCTCTACAATGAGCAGTTCTTC. Translating gives CASRNSGTLYNEQFF.

The chain has TRBV5-4 and TRBJ2-7; D ambiguous. V was clipped by 4 bases and J by 2 bases, with 7 bases between them. Germline V gives CDR1 SGHNT, CDR2 YYREEE (reference sequence). The CDR3 loop spans 12 amino acids. CDR3 amino acids: CASSDGTYEQYF. CDR3 DNA: TGTGCCAGCAGCGATGGAACCTACGAGCAGTACTTC.

This CDR3 is CASSPFGGGSTDTQYF. CDR3 bases: TGTGCCAGCAGCCCCTTTGGGGGAGGAAGCACAGATACGCAGTATTTT. The chain combines TRBV7-9 with TRBJ2-3; D perhaps matches TRBD2 (6 bases). The V gene lost 5 bases and the J gene lost 0 bases, with 15 bases spanning the gap. There are 16 residues in the CDR3. Germline V gene lookup returns CDR1 SEHNR and CDR2 FQNEAQ (reference sequence).

The gene calls are TRBV5-6 and TRBJ2-5; D ambiguous. The CDR3 extends over 11 amino acids. V shed 1 base and J shed 5 bases, with 3 bases lying between them. Per germline, CDR1 SGHDT and CDR2 YYEEEE. The CDR3 here is CASSLWETQYF. The DNA of the CDR3 is TGTGCCAGCAGCTTGTGGGAGACCCAGTACTTC.

This clone was detected once. V usage is TRBV19 and J usage is TRBJ2-1; 10 nucleotides line up with TRBD2. This CDR3 is built from 17 residues. In germline, CDR1 is LNHDA, CDR2 SQIVND (reference sequence). The ends lost 4 bases at V and 8 bases at J; junction bases unmatched: 14. The CDR3 DNA is TGTGCCAGTAGTAACAACTTTAGCGGGAGGCGGATCTATGAGCAGTTCTTC. The encoded protein is CASSNNFSGRRIYEQFF.

This clone appeared a single time. The rearrangement uses TRBV7-9 and TRBJ2-1; possible D gene TRBD1, 6 bases. Between the trimmed V and J ends, which lost 4 bases and 0 bases, there was a span of 10 bases. This CDR3 spans 15 amino acids. Germline V gene lookup returns CDR1 SEHNR and CDR2 FQNEAQ (reference sequence). The CDR3 protein is CASSWDTVSYNEQFF. The CDR3 DNA reads as TGTGCCAGCAGCTGGGACACTGTCTCCTACAATGAGCAGTTCTTC.

This clone has just one count. This sequence joins TRBV19 and TRBJ1-5; possibly TRBD1 for D (6 bases). Germline CDR1 is LNHDA and CDR2 is SQIVND (reference sequence). CDR3 size: 16 residues. Trimming pared 7 bases from V and 3 bases from J, leaving 19 bases between. The CDR3 nucleotides are TGTGCCAGTACCTCTCTAACCGGGACAAACAATCAGCCCCAGCATTTT. Translated, it gives CASTSLTGTNNQPQHF.